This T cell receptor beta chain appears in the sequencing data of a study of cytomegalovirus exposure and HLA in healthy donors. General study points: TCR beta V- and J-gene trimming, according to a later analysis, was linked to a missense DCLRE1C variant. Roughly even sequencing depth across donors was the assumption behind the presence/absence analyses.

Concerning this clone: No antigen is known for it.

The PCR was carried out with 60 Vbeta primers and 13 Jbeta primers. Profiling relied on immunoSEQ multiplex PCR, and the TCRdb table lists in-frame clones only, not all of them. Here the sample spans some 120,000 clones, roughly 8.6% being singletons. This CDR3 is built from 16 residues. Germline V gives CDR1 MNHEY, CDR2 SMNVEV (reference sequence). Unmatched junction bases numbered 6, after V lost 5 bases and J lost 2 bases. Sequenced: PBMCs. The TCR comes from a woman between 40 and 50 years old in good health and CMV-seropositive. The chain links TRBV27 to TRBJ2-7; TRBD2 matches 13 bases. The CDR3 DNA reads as TGTGCCAGCAGTAGAATCGGGACTAGCGGGGCCTACGAGCAGTACTTC. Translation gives CASSRIGTSGAYEQYF.